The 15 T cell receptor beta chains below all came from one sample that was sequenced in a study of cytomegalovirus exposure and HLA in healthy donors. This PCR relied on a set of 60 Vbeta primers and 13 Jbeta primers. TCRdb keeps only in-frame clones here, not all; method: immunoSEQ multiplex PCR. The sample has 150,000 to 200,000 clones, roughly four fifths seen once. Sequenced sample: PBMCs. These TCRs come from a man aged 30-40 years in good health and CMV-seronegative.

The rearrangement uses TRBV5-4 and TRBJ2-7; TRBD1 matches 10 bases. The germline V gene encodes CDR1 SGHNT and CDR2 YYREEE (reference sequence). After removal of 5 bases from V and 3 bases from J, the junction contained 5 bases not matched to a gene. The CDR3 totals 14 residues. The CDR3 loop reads CASRNRDRGYEQYF. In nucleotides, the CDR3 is TGTGCCAGCAGGAACCGGGACAGGGGCTACGAGCAGTACTTC.

The CDR3, as DNA: TGTGCCAGCAGTGCACAGGGAATCCAAGAGACCCAGTACTTC. Amino acid sequence: CASSAQGIQETQYF. The chain joins TRBV28 to TRBJ2-5, with D perhaps TRBD1 (6 bases). With 5 bases removed from V and 1 base from J, the gap between germline ends came to 11 bases. CDR1 MDHEN and CDR2 SYDVKM come from the germline V gene. This CDR3 has 14 residues.

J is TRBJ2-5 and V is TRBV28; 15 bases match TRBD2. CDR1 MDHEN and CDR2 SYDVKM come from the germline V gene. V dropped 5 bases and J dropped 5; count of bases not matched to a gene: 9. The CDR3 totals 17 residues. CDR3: CASSPRTSGRVRETQYF. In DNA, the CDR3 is TGTGCCAGCAGTCCACGGACTAGCGGGAGGGTCCGGGAGACCCAGTACTTC.

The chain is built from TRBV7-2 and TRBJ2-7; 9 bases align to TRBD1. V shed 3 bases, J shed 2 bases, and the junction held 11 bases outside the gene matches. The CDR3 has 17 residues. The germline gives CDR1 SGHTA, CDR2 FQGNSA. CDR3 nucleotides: TGTGCCAGCAGCTTGGTAGGACAGGGGTTTCGCGCCTACGAGCAGTACTTC. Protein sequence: CASSLVGQGFRAYEQYF. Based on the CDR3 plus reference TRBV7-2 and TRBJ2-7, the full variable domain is GAGVSQSPSNKVTEKGKDVELRCDPISGHTALYWYRQSLGQGLEFLIYFQGNSAPDKSGLPSDRFSAERTGGSVSTLTIQRTQQEDSAVYLCASSLVGQGFRAYEQYFGPGTRLTVT.

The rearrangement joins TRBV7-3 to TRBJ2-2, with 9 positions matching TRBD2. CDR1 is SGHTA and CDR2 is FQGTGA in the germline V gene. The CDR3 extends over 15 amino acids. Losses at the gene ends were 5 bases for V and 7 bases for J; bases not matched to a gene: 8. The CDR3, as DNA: TGTGCCAGCAGCCCCTACCTAGCGGGGTACGGGGAGCTGTTTTTT. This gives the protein CASSPYLAGYGELFF.

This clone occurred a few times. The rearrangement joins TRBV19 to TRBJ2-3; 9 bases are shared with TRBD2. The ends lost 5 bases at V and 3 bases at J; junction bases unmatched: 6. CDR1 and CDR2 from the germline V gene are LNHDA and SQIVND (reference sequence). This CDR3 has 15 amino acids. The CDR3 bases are TGTGCCAGTAGTCCCTGGCGGGAGGGAACAGATACGCAGTATTTT. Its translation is CASSPWREGTDTQYF.

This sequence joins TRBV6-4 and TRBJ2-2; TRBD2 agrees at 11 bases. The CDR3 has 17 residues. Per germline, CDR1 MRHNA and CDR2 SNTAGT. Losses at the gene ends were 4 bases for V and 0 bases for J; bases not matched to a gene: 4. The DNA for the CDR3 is TGTGCCAGCAGTGCACTAGCGGGGGCAGCGAACACCGGGGAGCTGTTTTTT. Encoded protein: CASSALAGAANTGELFF.

The CDR3 region is CASSLATLAGVNEQFF. The DNA of the CDR3 is TGTGCCAGCAGCTTGGCCACACTAGCCGGGGTTAATGAGCAGTTCTTC. The rearrangement uses TRBV5-4 and TRBJ2-1, with D possibly matching TRBD2 (6 bases). Germline-derived CDR1 and CDR2 are SGHNT and YYREEE (reference sequence). Trimming pared 0 bases from V and 7 bases from J, leaving 17 bases between. CDR3 size: 16 residues.

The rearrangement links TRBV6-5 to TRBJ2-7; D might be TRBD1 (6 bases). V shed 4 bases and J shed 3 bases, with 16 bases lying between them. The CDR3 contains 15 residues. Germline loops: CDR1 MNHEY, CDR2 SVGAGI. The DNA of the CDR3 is TGTGCCAGCAGTTCGACCGGGACAAAAATCTACGAGCAGTACTTC. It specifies CASSSTGTKIYEQYF.

CDR3 protein: CASSNYRGRTYEQYF. The CDR3 DNA reads TGTGCCAGCAGCAATTACAGGGGAAGAACCTACGAGCAGTACTTC. The chain is built from TRBV11-2 and TRBJ2-7; TRBD1 matches at 7 bases. Germline lookup yields CDR1 SGHAT and CDR2 FQNNGV. This CDR3 has 15 residues. With 5 bases clipped from V and 2 bases from J, the junction kept 9 bases outside the gene matches.

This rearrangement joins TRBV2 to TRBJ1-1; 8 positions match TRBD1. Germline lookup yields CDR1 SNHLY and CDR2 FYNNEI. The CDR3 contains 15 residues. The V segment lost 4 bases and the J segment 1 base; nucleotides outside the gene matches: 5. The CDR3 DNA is TGTGCCAGCAGTGGCCCCGGGACAGGGAACACTGAAGCTTTCTTT. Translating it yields CASSGPGTGNTEAFF.

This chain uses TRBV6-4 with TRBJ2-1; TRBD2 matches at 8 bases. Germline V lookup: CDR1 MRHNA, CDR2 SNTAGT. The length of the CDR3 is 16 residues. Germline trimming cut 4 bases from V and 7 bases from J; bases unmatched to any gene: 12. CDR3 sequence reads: CASSGTGTSMVNEQFF. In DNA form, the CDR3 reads TGTGCCAGCAGTGGGACCGGGACTAGTATGGTAAATGAGCAGTTCTTC.

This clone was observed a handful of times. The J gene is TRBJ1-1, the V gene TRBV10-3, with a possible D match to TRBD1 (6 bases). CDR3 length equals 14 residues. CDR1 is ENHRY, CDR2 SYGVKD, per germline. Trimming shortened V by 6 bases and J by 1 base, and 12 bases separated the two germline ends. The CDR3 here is CAISDRTSNTEAFF. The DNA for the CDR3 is TGTGCCATCAGCGACAGGACATCGAACACTGAAGCTTTCTTT.

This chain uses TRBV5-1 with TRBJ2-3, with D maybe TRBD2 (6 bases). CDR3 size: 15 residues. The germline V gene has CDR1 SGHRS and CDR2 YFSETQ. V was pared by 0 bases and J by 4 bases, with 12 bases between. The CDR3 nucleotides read TGCGCCAGCAGCTTGGTCGGGAGTCCCGCAGATACGCAGTATTTT. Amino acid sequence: CASSLVGSPADTQYF.

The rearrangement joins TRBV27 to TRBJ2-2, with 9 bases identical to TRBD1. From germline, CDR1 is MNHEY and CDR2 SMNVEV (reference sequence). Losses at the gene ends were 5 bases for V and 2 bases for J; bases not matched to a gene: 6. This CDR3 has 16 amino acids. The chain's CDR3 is CASSRDTGGNTGELFF. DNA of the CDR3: TGTGCCAGCAGTAGAGACACAGGGGGCAACACCGGGGAGCTGTTTTTT.